These 22 T cell receptor beta chains were sequenced from one sample in a study of shared clonotypes between healthy human individuals. TCRdb's table, derived via immunoSEQ multiplex PCR, lists solely in-frame clones and lacks some. This sample carries roughly 640,000 clones, around 72% of them seen once, and the ten largest clones take 1.5% to 2%. The sample taken for sequencing was memory CD4+ T cells sorted from blood. The sample's subset: CD45RA-negative fraction. The receptor source for this set is a woman aged 25 to 45 in good health.

The V and J genes are TRBV6-5 and TRBJ2-5; 12 nucleotides align to TRBD2. The J segment lost 3 bases and the V segment lost 6 bases, leaving 5 bases of the junction unmatched. The length of the CDR3 is 15 residues. Germline V gene sequence: CDR1 MNHEY, CDR2 SVGAGI. The CDR3 DNA reads as TGTGCCAGCAGGAAGCTAGCGGGGGGGGAAGAGACCCAGTACTTC. This sequence encodes CASRKLAGGEETQYF.

Only a few counts were recorded for this clone. The gene calls are TRBV27 and TRBJ2-1; 10 nucleotides line up with TRBD2. With V trimmed by 2 bases and J by 9 bases, 4 bases remained unmatched. CDR1 is MNHEY and CDR2 is SMNVEV in the germline V gene (reference sequence). This CDR3 comprises 14 residues. The CDR3 nucleotides are TGTGCCAGCAGTTTAGCAGCGGGAGGGAGTGAGCAGTTCTTC. Its protein is CASSLAAGGSEQFF.

The V gene is TRBV2, the J gene TRBJ1-1; D gene unclear. This CDR3 comprises 17 residues. V shed 9 bases and J shed 2 bases, with 25 bases lying between them. Germline CDR1 is SNHLY and CDR2 is FYNNEI. CDR3 region: CASSRPRTTAKNTEAFF. The CDR3 DNA reads as TGTGCCAGTTCACGGCCCAGGACCACCGCTAAAAACACTGAAGCTTTCTTT.

The CDR3 protein is CAISDRDSGWTEAFF. CDR3 nucleotides: TGTGCCATCAGTGATCGGGACTCGGGGTGGACTGAAGCTTTCTTT. The chain employs TRBV10-3 and TRBJ1-1; perhaps TRBD1 as D (5 bases). The CDR3 extends over 15 amino acids. CDR1 is ENHRY, CDR2 SYGVKD, per germline. Trimming shortened V by 3 bases and J by 5 bases, and 16 bases separated the two germline ends.

V usage is TRBV6-6 and J usage is TRBJ1-2; D gene unclear. The CDR3 totals 14 residues. The germline V gene has CDR1 MNHNY and CDR2 SVGAGI (reference sequence). Trimming removed 6 bases at V and 0 bases at J, with 11 bases between. The CDR3 DNA follows: TGTGCCAGCAGCCTGGCCGGGCCTAACTATGGCTACACCTTC. Translation gives CASSLAGPNYGYTF.

V gene TRBV11-3 combines with J gene TRBJ1-1; 8 nucleotides line up with TRBD1. Germline values: CDR1 SGHNT, CDR2 YENEEA. Trimming at V came to 4 bases and at J to 5 bases, leaving 3 bases not matched to a gene. This CDR3 region has 13 residues. The CDR3, as DNA: TGTGCCAGCAGCTCGAACAGGGGGACTGAAGCTTTCTTT. Translated: CASSSNRGTEAFF.

The chain recombines TRBV6-1 with TRBJ1-3; TRBD1 aligns across 8 bases. CDR1 is MNHNS and CDR2 is SASEGT in the germline V gene. V shed 2 bases, J shed 0 bases, and the junction held 6 bases outside the gene matches. The CDR3 runs to 17 residues. The CDR3 reads CASSERGQGSSGNTIYF. The CDR3 DNA reads as TGTGCCAGCAGTGAACGTGGACAGGGCAGCTCTGGAAACACCATATATTTT.

J is TRBJ2-1 and V is TRBV7-3; a weak D match, TRBD2 (6 bases). Germline V gives CDR1 SGHTA, CDR2 FQGTGA. V shed 7 bases and J shed 0 bases, with 10 bases lying between them. CDR3 size: 14 residues. The chain's CDR3 is CASTPGSSYNEQFF. The CDR3 DNA sequence: TGTGCCAGCACGCCCGGGAGCTCCTACAATGAGCAGTTCTTC.

The chain joins TRBV6-4 to TRBJ1-1; possible D gene TRBD1, 5 bases. The CDR3 has 11 amino acids. Germline loops: CDR1 MRHNA, CDR2 SNTAGT. V was shortened by 7 bases and J by 10 bases, with 13 bases between the two germline ends. In nucleotides, the CDR3 is TGTGCCAGCACTAGTGGGGGTGCAGCTTTCTTT. This translates into CASTSGGAAFF.

The genes are TRBV5-1 and TRBJ2-3, with D hard to call. This CDR3 has 15 residues. The germline V and J ends were trimmed by 2 bases and 2 bases, with 12 bases remaining between them. The germline V gene has CDR1 SGHRS and CDR2 YFSETQ. In nucleotides, the CDR3 is TGCGCCAGCAGCTTCCCTGACCGGAACACAGATACGCAGTATTTT. Protein: CASSFPDRNTDTQYF. The full variable domain, rest sourced from reference TRBV5-1 and TRBJ2-3, is KAGVTQTPRYLIKTRGQQVTLSCSPISGHRSVSWYQQTPGQGLQFLFEYFSETQRNKGNFPGRFSGRQFSNSRSEMNVSTLELGDSALYLCASSFPDRNTDTQYFGPGTRLTVL.

The CDR3 DNA reads TGTGCCAGCAGTCGGGACTTGCGTGAAAAACTGTTTTTT. It translates to CASSRDLREKLFF. V and J are TRBV6-1 and TRBJ1-4; the D gene is possibly TRBD1 (5 bases). The CDR3 runs 13 residues. The V and J ends lost 5 bases and 7 bases respectively, with 11 bases between them. Germline assignment: CDR1 MNHNS and CDR2 SASEGT.

The J gene is TRBJ1-1, the V gene TRBV28; 11 bases align to TRBD1. Trimming removed 6 bases from V and 5 bases from J; junction bases left unmatched: 8. This CDR3 has 15 residues. In germline, CDR1 is MDHEN, CDR2 SYDVKM. CDR3 region: CASRLRDRGWTEAFF. As DNA, the CDR3 is TGTGCCAGCAGACTGCGGGACAGGGGGTGGACTGAAGCTTTCTTT.

This clone was recorded only once. V gene TRBV29-1 combines with J gene TRBJ1-2; TRBD1 matches at 7 bases. Per germline, CDR1 SQVTM and CDR2 ANQGSEA. Trimming at V came to 6 bases and at J to 5 bases, leaving 12 bases not matched to a gene. CDR3 size: 14 residues. CDR3 sequence (DNA): TGCAGCGTCCGATTACCGGGACAGACATATGGCTACACCTTC. It is translated as CSVRLPGQTYGYTF.

CDR3: CASSLAQTPRAQETQYF. The CDR3, as DNA: TGTGCCAGCAGCTTGGCACAGACACCAAGGGCCCAAGAGACCCAGTACTTC. The V and J genes are TRBV5-5 and TRBJ2-5, with D unresolved. Trimming took 0 bases from V and 1 from J, leaving 16 bases between them. The CDR3 extends over 17 amino acids. The V gene's germline CDR1 is SGHKS and CDR2 YYEKEE (reference sequence).

The gene calls are TRBV4-2 and TRBJ2-1, with D possibly being TRBD1 (6 bases). The V gene lost 1 base and the J gene lost 11 bases, with 9 bases spanning the gap. This CDR3 has 12 amino acids. Germline V gene lookup returns CDR1 LGHNA and CDR2 YNFKEQ. For the CDR3, the DNA is TGTGCCAGCAGCCAAGTGGGGACACAGCAGTTCTTC. Amino acid sequence: CASSQVGTQQFF.

The J gene is TRBJ2-7, the V gene TRBV10-3; 9 bases match TRBD1. Per the germline V gene, CDR1 is ENHRY and CDR2 is SYGVKD. V shed 8 bases and J 5 bases; nucleotides not matched to a gene: 16. This CDR3 comprises 16 residues. CDR3 sequence (DNA): TGTGCCATCGGACTTCAATCCGGGACAGGGATTCACGAGCAGTACTTC. It codes for CAIGLQSGTGIHEQYF.

The chain uses TRBV7-2 and TRBJ1-5; 8 bases line up with TRBD1. Germline V gives CDR1 SGHTA, CDR2 FQGNSA. The CDR3 runs to 17 residues. The V segment lost 1 base and the J segment 8 bases; nucleotides outside the gene matches: 13. CDR3: CASSLDRTGICIEPQHF. CDR3 bases: TGTGCCAGCAGCTTAGACCGGACAGGGATTTGTATCGAGCCCCAGCATTTT.

CDR3 sequence: CASRRQGSSWAFF. Here the CDR3 DNA reads TGTGCCAGCAGGAGGCAGGGATCAAGTTGGGCTTTCTTT. V gene TRBV6-5 combines with J gene TRBJ1-1; D perhaps matches TRBD1 (5 bases). This CDR3 spans 13 amino acids. Between the trimmed V and J ends, which lost 6 bases and 11 bases, there was a span of 19 bases. From germline, CDR1 is MNHEY and CDR2 SVGAGI.

The chain couples TRBV5-1 to TRBJ1-4, with D uncertain. Germline CDR1 is SGHRS and CDR2 is YFSETQ. V was pared by 2 bases and J by 6 bases, with 11 bases between. The CDR3 loop spans 14 amino acids. CDR3 in amino acids: CASSFQSGDEKLFF. CDR3 DNA sequence: TGCGCCAGCAGCTTCCAGAGCGGAGATGAAAAACTGTTTTTT.

The chain has TRBV25-1 and TRBJ1-2; D not resolved. Trimming shortened V by 3 bases and J by 3 bases, and 8 bases separated the two germline ends. Germline values: CDR1 MGHDK, CDR2 SYGVNS. The CDR3 extends over 13 amino acids. CDR3 residues: CASSEGIDYGYTF. CDR3 DNA: TGTGCCAGCAGTGAGGGCATAGACTATGGCTACACCTTC.

This clone appeared a few times. The J gene is TRBJ2-1, the V gene TRBV7-3, with 12 nucleotides matching TRBD2. V was pared by 5 bases and J by 5 bases, with 13 bases of the junction left unmatched. Germline assignment: CDR1 SGHTA and CDR2 FQGTGA. The length of the CDR3 is 18 residues. CDR3 DNA sequence: TGTGCCAGCAGCACCCCGGGCCTAGCGGGGGGGAGCCACAATGAGCAGTTCTTC. It specifies CASSTPGLAGGSHNEQFF. Full variable domain (remainder filled in from reference TRBV7-3 and TRBJ2-1): GAGVSQTPSNKVTEKGKYVELRCDPISGHTALYWYRQSLGQGPEFLIYFQGTGAADDSGLPNDRFFAVRPEGSVSTLKIQRTERGDSAVYLCASSTPGLAGGSHNEQFFGPGTRLTVL.

This clone has only a few counts. Other DNA sequences in this specimen translate into the identical CDR3. The CDR3 coding sequence is TGCGCCAGCAGCCGGTACAATGAGCAGTTCTTC. It codes for CASSRYNEQFF. The V and J genes are TRBV5-1 and TRBJ2-1; the D is unclear. Germline CDR1 and CDR2: SGHRS and YFSETQ. V shed 4 bases and J shed 4 bases, with 3 bases lying between them. The CDR3 loop spans 11 amino acids.